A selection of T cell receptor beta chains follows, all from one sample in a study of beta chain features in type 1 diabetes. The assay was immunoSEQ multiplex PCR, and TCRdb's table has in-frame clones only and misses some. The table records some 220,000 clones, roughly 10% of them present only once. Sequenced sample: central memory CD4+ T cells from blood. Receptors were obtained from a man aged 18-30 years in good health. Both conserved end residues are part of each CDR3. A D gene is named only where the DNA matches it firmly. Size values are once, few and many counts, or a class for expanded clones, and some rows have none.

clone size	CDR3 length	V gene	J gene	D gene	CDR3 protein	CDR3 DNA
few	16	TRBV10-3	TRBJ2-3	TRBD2	CAISEGSGRAADTQYF	TGTGCCATCAGTGAGGGTAGCGGGAGAGCCGCAGATACGCAGTATTTT
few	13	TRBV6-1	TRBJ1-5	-	CASSSREGQPQHF	TGTGCCAGCAGTTCCAGGGAGGGTCAGCCCCAGCATTTT
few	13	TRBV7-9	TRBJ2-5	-	CASSLQGAETQYF	TGTGCCAGCAGCTTACAAGGGGCGGAGACCCAGTACTTC
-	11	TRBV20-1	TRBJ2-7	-	CSASGNYEQYF	TGCAGTGCTAGCGGAAACTACGAGCAGTACTTC
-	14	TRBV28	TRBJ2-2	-	CASSIGQDTGELFF	TGTGCCAGCAGCATCGGGCAGGACACCGGGGAGCTGTTTTTT
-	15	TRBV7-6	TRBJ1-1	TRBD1	CASSRTGQGNTEAFF	TGTGCCAGCAGCCGAACGGGACAGGGGAACACTGAAGCTTTCTTT
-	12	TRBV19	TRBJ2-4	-	CASRTVGNIQYF	TGTGCCAGTCGGACGGTGGGAAACATTCAGTACTTC
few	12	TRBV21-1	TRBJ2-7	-	CASSSKSYEQYF	TGTGCCAGCAGCTCGAAATCCTACGAGCAGTACTTC
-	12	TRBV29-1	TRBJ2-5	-	CSVIRAQETQYF	TGCAGCGTGATCAGGGCCCAAGAGACCCAGTACTTC
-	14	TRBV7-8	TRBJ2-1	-	CASSLTSSYNEQFF	TGTGCCAGCAGCCTAACAAGCTCCTACAATGAGCAGTTCTTC
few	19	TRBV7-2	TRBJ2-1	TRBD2	CASSRTYSGSGSNYNEQFF	TGTGCCAGCAGCCGAACCTACTCAGGAAGCGGGAGCAACTACAATGAGCAGTTCTTC
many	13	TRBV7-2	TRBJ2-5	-	CASSQGQKETQYF	TGTGCCAGCAGCCAAGGACAGAAGGAGACCCAGTACTTC
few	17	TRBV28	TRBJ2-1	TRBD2	CASSPLLAGPDYNEQFF	TGTGCCAGCAGTCCACTGTTAGCGGGGCCCGATTACAATGAGCAGTTCTTC
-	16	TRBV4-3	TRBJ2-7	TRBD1	CASSQDWETGGPEQYF	TGCGCCAGCAGCCAAGATTGGGAGACAGGGGGCCCCGAGCAGTACTTC
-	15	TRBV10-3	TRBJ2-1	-	CAISEDLSSYNEQFF	TGTGCCATCAGTGAAGATCTTAGCTCCTACAATGAGCAGTTCTTC
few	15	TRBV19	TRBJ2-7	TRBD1	CASSIAGQGWYEQYF	TGTGCCAGTAGTATAGCGGGACAGGGGTGGTACGAGCAGTACTTC
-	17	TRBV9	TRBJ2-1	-	CASSVDGTGSSYNEQFF	TGTGCCAGCAGCGTAGATGGGACTGGGAGCTCCTACAATGAGCAGTTCTTC
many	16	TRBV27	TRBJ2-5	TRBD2	CASRYRRGGRRETQYF	TGTGCCAGTCGATACAGGCGGGGAGGGAGGAGAGAGACCCAGTACTTC
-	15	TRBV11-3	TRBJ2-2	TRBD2	CASSRGLAGTGELFF	TGTGCCAGCAGCCGGGGACTAGCGGGAACCGGGGAGCTGTTTTTT
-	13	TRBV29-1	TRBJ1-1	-	CSVRTAGDTEAFF	TGCAGCGTGAGGACGGCCGGGGACACTGAAGCTTTCTTT
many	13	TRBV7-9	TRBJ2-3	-	CASRETGTDTQYF	TGTGCCAGCCGGGAAACAGGGACAGATACGCAGTATTTT
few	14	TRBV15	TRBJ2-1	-	CATLERNSRNEQFF	TGTGCCACCTTAGAGCGGAACTCTCGCAATGAGCAGTTCTTC
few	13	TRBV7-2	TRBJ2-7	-	CASSLARLGEQYF	TGTGCCAGCAGCTTAGCTAGGCTAGGCGAGCAGTACTTC
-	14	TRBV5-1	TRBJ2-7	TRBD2	CASSLTSGSYEQYF	TGCGCCAGCAGCTTGACTAGCGGGAGCTACGAGCAGTACTTC
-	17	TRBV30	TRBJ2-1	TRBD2	CAWSAPLGLAGGVGQFF	TGTGCCTGGAGTGCTCCCTTGGGGCTAGCGGGCGGGGTCGGGCAGTTCTTC
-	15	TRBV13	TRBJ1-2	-	CASSSGRKRVYGYTF	TGTGCCAGCAGCTCTGGACGGAAAAGGGTCTATGGCTACACCTTC
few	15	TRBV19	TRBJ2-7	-	CASSDHRQGTYEQYF	TGTGCCAGTAGTGACCACAGACAAGGAACCTACGAGCAGTACTTC
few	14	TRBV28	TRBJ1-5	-	CASNLIRGNQPQHF	TGTGCCAGCAACTTGATCCGAGGGAATCAGCCCCAGCATTTT
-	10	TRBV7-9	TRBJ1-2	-	CASSPSQGAF	TGTGCCAGCAGCCCATCCCAAGGGGCCTTC
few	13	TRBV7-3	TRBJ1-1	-	CASSQLGDTEAFF	TGTGCCAGCAGCCAACTGGGGGACACTGAAGCTTTCTTT
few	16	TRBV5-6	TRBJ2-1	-	CASSFYRVGQSNEQFF	TGTGCCAGCAGCTTCTACAGGGTTGGGCAGTCCAATGAGCAGTTCTTC
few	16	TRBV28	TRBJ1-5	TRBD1	CASTRSEGARGQPQHF	TGTGCCAGCACCCGATCCGAGGGGGCCCGCGGGCAGCCCCAGCATTTT
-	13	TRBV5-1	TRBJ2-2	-	CASSLGFTGELFF	TGCGCCAGCAGCTTGGGATTTACCGGGGAGCTGTTTTTT
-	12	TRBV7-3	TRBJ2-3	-	CASSIYRDTQYF	TGTGCCAGCAGCATTTACAGAGATACGCAGTATTTT
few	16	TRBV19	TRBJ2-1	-	CASSIKGIAAYNEQFF	TGTGCCAGTAGTATCAAGGGGATCGCGGCCTACAATGAGCAGTTCTTC
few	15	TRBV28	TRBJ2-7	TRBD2	CASSSLRAGGDEQYF	TGTGCCAGCAGTTCTCTAAGAGCGGGAGGTGACGAGCAGTACTTC
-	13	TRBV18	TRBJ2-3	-	CASSPPSTDTQYF	TGTGCCAGCTCACCTCCAAGCACAGATACGCAGTATTTT
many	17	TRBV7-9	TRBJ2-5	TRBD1	CASSPISGGQGEETQYF	TGTGCCAGCAGCCCTATTTCCGGTGGACAGGGTGAAGAGACCCAGTACTTC
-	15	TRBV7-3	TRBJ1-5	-	CASSRTVLSNQPQHF	TGTGCCAGCAGCCGGACAGTGTTAAGCAATCAGCCCCAGCATTTT
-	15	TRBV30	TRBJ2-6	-	CAWSLVNSGANVLTF	TGTGCCTGGAGTTTGGTCAACTCTGGGGCCAACGTCCTGACTTTC
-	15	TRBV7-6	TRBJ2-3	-	CASSLEPGATDTQYF	TGTGCCAGCAGCTTAGAACCCGGTGCGACAGATACGCAGTATTTT
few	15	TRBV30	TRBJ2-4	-	CAWSVLGLAKNIQYF	TGTGCCTGGAGTGTACTAGGGTTAGCCAAAAACATTCAGTACTTC
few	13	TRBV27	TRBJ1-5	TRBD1	CASSTETGSRQHF	TGTGCCAGCAGCACTGAGACAGGGTCCAGACAGCATTTT
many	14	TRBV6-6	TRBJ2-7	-	CASSYPGEGYEQYF	TGTGCCAGCAGTTATCCAGGGGAAGGTTACGAGCAGTACTTC
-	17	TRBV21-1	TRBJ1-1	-	CASSKDRVRSENTEAFF	TGTGCCAGCAGCAAAGACAGGGTAAGGTCCGAGAACACTGAAGCTTTCTTT
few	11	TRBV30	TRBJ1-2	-	CAWTQEGGYTF	TGTGCCTGGACCCAGGAGGGCGGCTACACCTTC
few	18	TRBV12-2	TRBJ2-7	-	CASRLSLPQDRANYEQYF	TGTGCAAGTCGCTTATCCCTTCCACAGGACAGGGCTAACTACGAGCAGTACTTC